Below, 4 T cell receptor beta chains from the same sample are listed, as sequenced in a study of T cell changes during pregnancy in multiple sclerosis. The method was immunoSEQ multiplex PCR; TCRdb's version includes in-frame clones alone and lacks a portion of them. The repertoire has 75,000 to 90,000 clones, around 90% of them found once; the top ten carry around 0.2%. The sequencing used CD4+ T cells from peripheral blood mononuclear cells, collected before pregnancy. Source of these receptors: a female donor with multiple sclerosis, enrolled in a pregnancy study.

The chain links TRBV5-4 to TRBJ2-1; 16 nucleotides line up with TRBD2. Per the germline V gene, CDR1 is SGHNT and CDR2 is YYREEE (reference sequence). The CDR3 loop spans 18 amino acids. Germline trimming cut 3 bases from V and 9 bases from J; bases unmatched to any gene: 12. The CDR3 is CASSSGLAGGHDPSEQFF. The CDR3, as DNA: TGTGCCAGCAGCTCGGGACTAGCGGGAGGGCATGACCCCAGTGAGCAGTTCTTC.

This sequence joins TRBV7-9 and TRBJ2-7, with D possibly being TRBD2 (6 bases). V was shortened by 5 bases and J by 3 bases, with 14 bases between the two germline ends. CDR1 and CDR2 from the germline V gene are SEHNR and FQNEAQ (reference sequence). The CDR3 has 14 residues. DNA of the CDR3: TGTGCCAGCAGCACGCCCGGGGGAGGCTACGAGCAGTACTTC. Translation gives CASSTPGGGYEQYF.

The gene calls are TRBV18 and TRBJ1-1, with no clear D. Germline CDR1 and CDR2: KGHSH and LQKENI. Trimming left V 6 bases short and J 7 bases short, with 15 bases between. The CDR3 runs 13 residues. The CDR3 DNA sequence: TGTGCCAGCTCCCTTGACACGATCCTTGAAGCTTTCTTT. Translating gives CASSLDTILEAFF.

Only one count was recorded for this clone. The CDR3 DNA is TGTGCCACGCCCCGGCAGGGCCTACCTTACGAGCAGTACTTC. Translating it yields CATPRQGLPYEQYF. The rearrangement uses TRBV6-1 and TRBJ2-7; perhaps TRBD1 as D (5 bases). Germline V gene sequence: CDR1 MNHNS, CDR2 SASEGT. Trimming removed 10 bases from V and 4 bases from J, with 20 bases in between. CDR3 length equals 14 residues.